The 6 T cell receptor beta chains in this list originate from one sample, sequenced in a study of spatial heterogeneity in lung cancer. Study results and limitations: Expanded alpha and beta TCR counts within tumors tracked tumor mutation counts.

A single record per CDR3 protein comes from TCRdb applying MiXCR to the 5' RACE reads. Among 350 to 500 distinct CDR3 sequences listed, 25% to 30% were seen once. Time point indicated: sample taken at primary tumor resection. These receptors lack a known antigen. Sequenced here: lung tumor tissue, sampled at surgery. The receptors here all came from a male donor with early-stage non-small cell lung cancer.

This chain uses TRBV28 with TRBJ1-5, with D uncertain. The CDR3 contains 13 residues. CDR1 and CDR2 from the germline V gene are MDHEN and SYDVKM. V lost 0 bases and J 5 bases, leaving 5 bases between the germline ends. CDR3 sequence (DNA): TGTGCCAGCAGTTTATGGGTAGATCAGCCCCAGCATTTT. This encodes CASSLWVDQPQHF.

This clonotype is large. CDR3 coding DNA: TGTGCCAGCTCACCAAGCGGGTTTCGTGAAAAACTGTTTTTT. Protein product: CASSPSGFREKLFF. This chain uses TRBV18 with TRBJ1-4; D is uncertain. From germline, CDR1 is KGHSH and CDR2 LQKENI. This CDR3 has 14 amino acids. Between the trimmed V and J ends, which lost 2 bases and 7 bases, there was a span of 11 bases.

This chain joins TRBV9 and TRBJ2-2; TRBD1 is a possible D gene (5 bases). Trimming pared 0 bases from V and 1 base from J, leaving 7 bases between. CDR1 and CDR2 (germline): SGDLS, YYNGEE. This CDR3 has 15 residues. DNA for the CDR3: TGTGCCAGCAGCGTAGAGGGGTTGAACACCGGGGAGCTGTTTTTT. Translating it yields CASSVEGLNTGELFF.

The V call is TRBV4-2, the J call TRBJ2-2, with D unclear. The V end lost 1 base, the J end lost 0 bases, and 9 bases lay between the germline ends. Germline V gives CDR1 LGHNA, CDR2 YNFKEQ. There are 16 residues in the CDR3. Written as DNA, the CDR3 is TGTGCCAGCAGCCAAGTGAAGGAAGCGAACACCGGGGAGCTGTTTTTT. Its translation is CASSQVKEANTGELFF.

The chain recombines TRBV6-1 with TRBJ2-1; D might be TRBD2 (9 bases). Trimming left V 6 bases short and J 6 bases short, with 27 bases between. CDR3 size: 18 residues. The V gene's germline CDR1 is MNHNS and CDR2 SASEGT. The CDR3 region has the DNA TGTGCCAGCAGCGGGGGACAGGATTGGCGGGAGGGTCGCAATGAGCAGTTCTTC. Translation gives CASSGGQDWREGRNEQFF.

The chain uses TRBV3-1 and TRBJ1-2, with a tentative D call TRBD1 (5 bases). The CDR3 consists of 14 residues. CDR1 LGHDT and CDR2 YNNKEL come from the germline V gene (reference sequence). V was clipped by 4 bases and J by 6 bases, with 15 bases between them. CDR3 sequence: CASSPLGRVDGYTF. Here the CDR3 DNA reads TGTGCCAGCAGCCCCCTAGGCAGGGTGGATGGCTACACCTTC.